These 12 T cell receptor beta chains originate from one sample sequenced in a study of blood T cells in healthy people across ages. For the second PCR, which ran for roughly 6 to 11 cycles, a sample-barcoded 5' primer and a J-beta primer mix were used. TCRdb reanalysed the 5' RACE reads using MiXCR and keeps one entry per CDR3 protein. The table has some 700,000 distinct CDR3 sequences, around 46% seen once. The sample consisted of blood. These receptors were obtained from an older woman in good health.

This clonotype was counted many times. The gene calls are TRBV29-1 and TRBJ2-1; TRBD2 might be the D (6 bases). This CDR3 region has 13 residues. Trimming pared 0 bases from V and 8 bases from J, leaving 11 bases between. Germline CDR1 reads SQVTM; CDR2 reads ANQGSEA. CDR3 nucleotide sequence: TGCAGCGTTGAAGATCGGAGGGCATATGAGCAGTTCTTC. Protein: CSVEDRRAYEQFF.

Here the CDR3 reads CASRDKREVADTQYF. The CDR3 coding sequence is TGTGCCAGCAGGGATAAGCGGGAGGTGGCAGATACGCAGTATTTT. The chain couples TRBV7-2 to TRBJ2-3; 9 bases match TRBD2. Per germline, CDR1 SGHTA and CDR2 FQGNSA. V lost 6 bases, J lost 4 bases, and 8 bases stayed unmatched. The CDR3 spans 15 residues.

The sample holds one count of this clonotype. This chain joins TRBV10-3 and TRBJ1-1; D gene unclear. CDR1 is ENHRY and CDR2 is SYGVKD in the germline V gene. CDR3 length: 13 residues. Trimming stripped 8 bases from V and 6 bases from J, with 16 bases between. The CDR3 coding sequence is TGTGCCATCGGGCCCACAAACTCACCTGAAGCTTTCTTT. As protein: CAIGPTNSPEAFF.

The chain combines TRBV7-9 with TRBJ2-3; the match to TRBD1 covers 8 bases. Germline values: CDR1 SEHNR, CDR2 FQNEAQ (reference sequence). This CDR3 contains 14 residues. The J segment lost 2 bases and the V segment lost 5 bases, leaving 3 bases of the junction unmatched. CDR3 residues: CASSVTGVTDTQYF. DNA for the CDR3: TGTGCCAGCAGCGTGACAGGGGTCACAGATACGCAGTATTTT.

This clonotype appeared a few times. The CDR3 loop is CASSLSIRQGRNEQFF. The CDR3 DNA reads as TGCGCCAGCAGCTTGTCCATCCGGCAGGGTCGGAATGAGCAGTTCTTC. The rearrangement uses TRBV5-1 and TRBJ2-1; D perhaps matches TRBD1 (5 bases). Germline assignment: CDR1 SGHRS and CDR2 YFSETQ. The CDR3 totals 16 residues. V was cut by 1 base and J by 7 bases, with 18 bases left in between.

Points on this clonotype: The junction differs from germline at one of its ends, possibly a read error. The chain recombines TRBV3-1 with TRBJ1-2, with a possible D match to TRBD1 (5 bases). Germline V gene lookup returns CDR1 LGHDT and CDR2 YNNKEL (reference sequence). The CDR3 has 15 residues. In DNA form, the CDR3 reads TGTGCCAGCAGCCAAGAAGGGGCAGGGAACTATGGCTACATCTTC. Translation: CASSQEGAGNYGYIF.

This clonotype appeared a few times. The V call is TRBV2, the J call TRBJ2-1; D is perhaps TRBD1 (7 bases). The CDR3 covers 13 residues. V gave up 6 bases and J gave up 9 bases, with 15 bases separating them. CDR1 and CDR2 from the germline V gene are SNHLY and FYNNEI. The CDR3 DNA reads TGTGCCAGCAGCCAGGAGGGGGCGGTTGAGCAGTTCTTC. Encoded protein: CASSQEGAVEQFF.

This clonotype was seen a few times. A read error may produce the germline difference seen at one junction end. This chain joins TRBV24-1 and TRBJ2-3; unclear D gene. This CDR3 has 11 residues. Germline CDR1 and CDR2: KGHDR and SFDVKD. The CDR3 sequence: CATCDGDTQYF. The CDR3 bases are TGTGCCACCTGTGACGGAGATACGCAGTATTTT.

The chain joins TRBV7-9 to TRBJ2-1; D is undetermined. V lost 5 bases and J lost 4, with 12 bases in between. The CDR3 consists of 14 residues. The germline CDR1 and CDR2 sequences are SEHNR and FQNEAQ (reference sequence). In nucleotides, the CDR3 is TGTGCCAGCAGCGACCCTAGTTTTTACAATGAGCAGTTCTTC. Protein product: CASSDPSFYNEQFF. The entire variable domain, with the rest obtained from reference TRBV7-9 and TRBJ2-1, is as follows: DTGVSQNPRHKITKRGQNVTFRCDPISEHNRLYWYRQTLGQGPEFLTYFQNEAQLEKSRLLSDRFSAERPKGSFSTLEIQRTEQGDSAMYLCASSDPSFYNEQFFGPGTRLTVL.

This clonotype was seen only once. This chain uses TRBV3-1 with TRBJ2-1, with TRBD2 matching 10 bases. With the DNA end fitting TRBJ2-7 better, the J assignment may be wrong. The CDR3 consists of 15 residues. Germline loops: CDR1 LGHDT, CDR2 YNNKEL (reference sequence). CDR3 sequence: CASSQVSGGYNEQYF. Written as DNA, the CDR3 is TGTGCCAGCAGCCAAGTTAGCGGGGGGTACAATGAGCAGTACTTC.

The V gene is TRBV14, the J gene TRBJ1-1; 8 bases are a match to TRBD1. Germline V gives CDR1 SGHDN, CDR2 FVKESK. The J segment lost 7 bases and the V segment lost 0 bases, leaving 1 base of the junction unmatched. The CDR3 sequence is 13 residues long. The CDR3 DNA reads as TGTGCCAGCAGCCAAGAGACAGGGGATGAAGCTTTCTTT. Its protein product is CASSQETGDEAFF.

This clonotype turned up a few times. In DNA form, the CDR3 reads TGCAGCGGGTCTACGGACAGCTCCTACAATGAGCAGTTCTTC. Protein sequence: CSGSTDSSYNEQFF. The chain uses TRBV29-1 and TRBJ2-1; perhaps TRBD1 as D (6 bases). Germline V gene lookup returns CDR1 SQVTM and CDR2 ANQGSEA. The CDR3 sequence is 14 residues long. Between the trimmed V and J ends, which lost 7 bases and 0 bases, there was a span of 13 bases.